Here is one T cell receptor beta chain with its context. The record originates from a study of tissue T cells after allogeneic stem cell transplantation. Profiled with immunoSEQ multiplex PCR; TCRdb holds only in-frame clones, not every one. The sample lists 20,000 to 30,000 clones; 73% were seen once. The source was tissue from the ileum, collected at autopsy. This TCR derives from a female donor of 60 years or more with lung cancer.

The CDR3 DNA follows: TGTGCCAGCAGCTTAACTAGCGCCACCTACGAGCAGTACTTC. This translates into CASSLTSATYEQYF. The rearrangement links TRBV7-6 to TRBJ2-7; 7 bases align to TRBD2. Germline values: CDR1 SGHVS, CDR2 FNYEAQ. This CDR3 is 14 amino acids long. The V gene end was trimmed by 2 bases and the J gene end by 2 bases; junction bases not matched to a gene: 3.